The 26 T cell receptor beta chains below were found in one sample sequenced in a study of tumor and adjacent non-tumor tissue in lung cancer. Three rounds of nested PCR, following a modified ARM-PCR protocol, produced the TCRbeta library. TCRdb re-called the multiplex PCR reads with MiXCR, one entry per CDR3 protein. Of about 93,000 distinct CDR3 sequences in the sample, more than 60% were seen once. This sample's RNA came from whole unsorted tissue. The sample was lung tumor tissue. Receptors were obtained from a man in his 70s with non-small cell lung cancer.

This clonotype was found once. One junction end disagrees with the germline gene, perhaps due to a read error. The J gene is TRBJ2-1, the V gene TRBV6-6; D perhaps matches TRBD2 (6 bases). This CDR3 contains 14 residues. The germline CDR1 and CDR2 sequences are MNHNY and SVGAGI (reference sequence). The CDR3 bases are TGTGCCAGCAGTTACTCCCACTGGGGGGATGAGCAATTCTTC. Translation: CASSYSHWGDEQFF.

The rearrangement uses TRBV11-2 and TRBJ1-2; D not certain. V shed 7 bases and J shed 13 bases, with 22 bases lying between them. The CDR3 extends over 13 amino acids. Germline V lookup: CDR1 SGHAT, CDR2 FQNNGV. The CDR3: CASNLTNLDVLTF. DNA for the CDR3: TGTGCCAGCAACTTGACAAACCTGGACGTTCTCACCTTC.

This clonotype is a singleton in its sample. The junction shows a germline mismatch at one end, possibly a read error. CDR3 sequence reads: CAISGGASYKQHF. The CDR3 DNA follows: TGTGCCATCAGTGGGGGGGCCTCCTACAAGCAGCACTTC. The rearrangement joins TRBV10-3 to TRBJ2-5; the D gene could be TRBD1 or TRBD2 (6 bases each). The length of the CDR3 is 13 residues. Germline V gives CDR1 ENHRY, CDR2 SYGVKD.

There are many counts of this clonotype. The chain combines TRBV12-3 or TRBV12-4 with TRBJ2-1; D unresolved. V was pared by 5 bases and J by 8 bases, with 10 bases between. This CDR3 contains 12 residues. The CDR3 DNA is TGTGCCAGCAGTCCATGGGGTCATGAGCAGTTCTTC. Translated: CASSPWGHEQFF.

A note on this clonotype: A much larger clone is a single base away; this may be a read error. The CDR3 DNA reads TGTGCCAGCAGTCCCTCTGGGACAGGGGACGTCAAGGATAATTCACCCCTCCACTTT. Encoded protein: CASSPSGTGDVKDNSPLHF. The V and J genes are TRBV6-5 and TRBJ1-6; 10 nucleotides agree with TRBD1. The CDR3 consists of 19 residues. CDR1 and CDR2 from the germline V gene are MNHEY and SVGAGI. V shed 5 bases and J 5 bases; nucleotides not matched to a gene: 15.

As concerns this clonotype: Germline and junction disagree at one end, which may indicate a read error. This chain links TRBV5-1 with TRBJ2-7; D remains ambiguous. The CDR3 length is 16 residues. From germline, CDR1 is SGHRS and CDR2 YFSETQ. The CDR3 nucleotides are TGCGACAGCAGCGAGCAGCTGTCCCAAAGAGTCTCTGGGCAGTACTTC. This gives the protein CDSSEQLSQRVSGQYF.

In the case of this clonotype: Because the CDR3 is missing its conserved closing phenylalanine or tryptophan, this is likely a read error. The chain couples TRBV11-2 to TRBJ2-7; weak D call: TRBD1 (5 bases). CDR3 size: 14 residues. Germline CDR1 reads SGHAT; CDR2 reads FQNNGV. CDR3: CVSSLEDRNYEQYL. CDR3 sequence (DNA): TGTGTCAGCAGCTTAGAAGACAGAAACTACGAGCAGTACCTC.

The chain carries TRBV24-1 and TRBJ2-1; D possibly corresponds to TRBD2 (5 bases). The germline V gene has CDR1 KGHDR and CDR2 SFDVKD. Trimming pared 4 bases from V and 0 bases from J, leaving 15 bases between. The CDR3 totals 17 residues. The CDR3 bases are TGTGCCACCAGTGACCCGCGGCCGGGGAGCTCCTACAATGAGCAGTTCTTC. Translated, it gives CATSDPRPGSSYNEQFF.

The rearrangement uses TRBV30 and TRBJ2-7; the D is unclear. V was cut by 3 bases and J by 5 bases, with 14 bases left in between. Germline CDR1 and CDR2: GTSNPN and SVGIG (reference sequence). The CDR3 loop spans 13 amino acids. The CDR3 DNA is TGTGCCTGGAGCCCCGCCGGGTCCGACGAGCAGTACTTC. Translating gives CAWSPAGSDEQYF. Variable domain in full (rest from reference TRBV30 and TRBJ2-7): SQTIHQWPATLVQPVGSPLSLECTVEGTSNPNLYWYRQAAGRGLQLLFYSVGIGQISSEVPQNLSASRPQDRQFILSSKKLLLSDSGFYLCAWSPAGSDEQYFGPGTRLTVT.

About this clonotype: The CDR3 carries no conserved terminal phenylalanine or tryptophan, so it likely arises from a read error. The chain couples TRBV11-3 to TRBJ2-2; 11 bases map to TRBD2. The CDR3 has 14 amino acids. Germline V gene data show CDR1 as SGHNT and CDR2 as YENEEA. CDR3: CATSLTSGVGELFY. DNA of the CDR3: TGTGCCACCAGCTTGACTAGCGGGGTCGGGGAGCTGTTTTAT.

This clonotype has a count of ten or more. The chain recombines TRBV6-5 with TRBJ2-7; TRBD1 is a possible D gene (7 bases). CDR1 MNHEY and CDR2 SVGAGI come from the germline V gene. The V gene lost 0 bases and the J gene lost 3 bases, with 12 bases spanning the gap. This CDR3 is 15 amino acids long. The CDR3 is CASSYSFRGVYEQYF. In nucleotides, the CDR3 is TGTGCCAGCAGTTACTCCTTCAGGGGGGTCTACGAGCAGTACTTC.

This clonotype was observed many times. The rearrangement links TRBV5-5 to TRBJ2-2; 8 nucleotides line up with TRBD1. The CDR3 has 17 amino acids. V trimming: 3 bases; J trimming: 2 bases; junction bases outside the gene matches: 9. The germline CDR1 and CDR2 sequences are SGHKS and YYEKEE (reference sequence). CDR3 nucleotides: TGTGCCAGCAGCTATTTCCCGGGACAGGAAAACACCGGGGAGCTGTTTTTT. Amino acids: CASSYFPGQENTGELFF.

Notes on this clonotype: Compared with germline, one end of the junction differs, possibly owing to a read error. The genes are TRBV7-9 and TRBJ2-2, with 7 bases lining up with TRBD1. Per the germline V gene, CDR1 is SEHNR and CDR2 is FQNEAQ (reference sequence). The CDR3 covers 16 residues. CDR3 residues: CASSAWGQWATGELFF. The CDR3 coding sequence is TGTGCCAGCAGCGCCTGGGGACAGTGGGCCACCGGGGAGCTCTTTTTT.

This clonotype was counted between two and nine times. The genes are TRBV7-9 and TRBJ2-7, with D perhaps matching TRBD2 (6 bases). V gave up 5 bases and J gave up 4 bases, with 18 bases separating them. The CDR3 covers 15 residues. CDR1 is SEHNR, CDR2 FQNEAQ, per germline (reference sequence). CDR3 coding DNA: TGTGCCAGCAGCCCCGGGAGCAAAATCCCTTACGAGCAGTACTTC. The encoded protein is CASSPGSKIPYEQYF.

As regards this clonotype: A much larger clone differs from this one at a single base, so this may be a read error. CDR3 region: CSTGEGMNTEAFF. The CDR3 DNA reads as TGCAGCACGGGGGAGGGGATGAACACTGAAGCTTTCTTT. The gene calls are TRBV29-1 and TRBJ1-1, with D possibly matching TRBD1 (5 bases). This CDR3 comprises 13 residues. Germline loops: CDR1 SQVTM, CDR2 ANQGSEA. Trimming pared 8 bases from V and 0 bases from J, leaving 13 bases between. The variable domain in full, completed from reference TRBV29-1 and TRBJ1-1, reads SAVISQKPSRDICQRGTSLTIQCQVDSQVTMMFWYRQQPGQSLTLIATANQGSEATYESGFVIDKFPISRPNLTFSTLTVSNMSPEDSSIYLCSTGEGMNTEAFFGQGTRLTVV.

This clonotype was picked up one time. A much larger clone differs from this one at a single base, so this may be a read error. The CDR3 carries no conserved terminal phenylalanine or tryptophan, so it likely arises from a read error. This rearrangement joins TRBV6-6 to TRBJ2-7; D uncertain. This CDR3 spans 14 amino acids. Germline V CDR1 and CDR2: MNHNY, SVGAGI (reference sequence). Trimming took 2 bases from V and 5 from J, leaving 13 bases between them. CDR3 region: CASSYGTIGDEQYY. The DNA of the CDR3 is TGTGCCAGCAGTTACGGCACCATCGGCGACGAGCAGTACTAC.

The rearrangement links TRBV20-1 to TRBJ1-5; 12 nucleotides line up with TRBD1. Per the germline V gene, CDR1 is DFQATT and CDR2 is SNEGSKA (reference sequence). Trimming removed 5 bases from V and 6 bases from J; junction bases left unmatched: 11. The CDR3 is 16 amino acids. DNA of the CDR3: TGCAGTGCTGGAGGGGACGGGACAGGGGGCAGTCAGCCCCAGCATTTT. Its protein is CSAGGDGTGGSQPQHF.

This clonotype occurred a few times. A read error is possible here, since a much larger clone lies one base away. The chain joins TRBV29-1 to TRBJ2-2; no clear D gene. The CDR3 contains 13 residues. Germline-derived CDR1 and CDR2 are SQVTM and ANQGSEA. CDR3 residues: CSVDGSNTRELFF. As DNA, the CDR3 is TGCAGCGTTGACGGATCGAACACCAGGGAGCTGTTTTTT.

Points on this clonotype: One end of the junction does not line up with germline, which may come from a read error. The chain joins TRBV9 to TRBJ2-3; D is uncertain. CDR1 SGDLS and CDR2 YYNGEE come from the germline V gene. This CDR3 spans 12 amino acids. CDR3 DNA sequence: TGTGCCGGCAGCGCTGGCACAGATACGAAGTATTTT. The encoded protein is CAGSAGTDTKYF.

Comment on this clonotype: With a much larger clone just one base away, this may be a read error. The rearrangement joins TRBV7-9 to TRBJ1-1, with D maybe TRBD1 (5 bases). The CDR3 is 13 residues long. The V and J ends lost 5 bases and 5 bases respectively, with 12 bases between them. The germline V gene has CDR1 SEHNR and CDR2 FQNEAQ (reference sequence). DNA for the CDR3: TGTGCCAGCAGCCGCATCCAGGGAACTGAAGCTTTCTTT. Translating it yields CASSRIQGTEAFF.

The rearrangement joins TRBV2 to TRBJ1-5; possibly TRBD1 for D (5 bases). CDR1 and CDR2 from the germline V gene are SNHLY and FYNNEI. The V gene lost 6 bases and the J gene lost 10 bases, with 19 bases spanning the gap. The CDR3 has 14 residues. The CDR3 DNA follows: TGTGCCAGCAGCGCCGGGACGGCGTTCAATCCCCAGCATTTT. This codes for CASSAGTAFNPQHF.

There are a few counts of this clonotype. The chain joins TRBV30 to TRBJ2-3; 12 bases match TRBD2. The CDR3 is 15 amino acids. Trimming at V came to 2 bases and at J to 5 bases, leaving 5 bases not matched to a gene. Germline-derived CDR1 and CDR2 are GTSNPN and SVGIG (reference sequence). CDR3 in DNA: TGTGCCTGGAGTCTAGCGGGAGGGCCGCGAGATACGCAGTATTTT. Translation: CAWSLAGGPRDTQYF. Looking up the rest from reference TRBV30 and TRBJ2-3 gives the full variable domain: SQTIHQWPATLVQPVGSPLSLECTVEGTSNPNLYWYRQAAGRGLQLLFYSVGIGQISSEVPQNLSASRPQDRQFILSSKKLLLSDSGFYLCAWSLAGGPRDTQYFGPGTRLTVL.

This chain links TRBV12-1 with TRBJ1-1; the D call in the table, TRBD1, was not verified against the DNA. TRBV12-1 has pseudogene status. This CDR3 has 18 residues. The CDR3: CATSFTTGGNCGNTEAFF. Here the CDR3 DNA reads TGTGCCACCAGCTTTACCACAGGGGGCAACTGTGGGAACACTGAAGCTTTCTTT.

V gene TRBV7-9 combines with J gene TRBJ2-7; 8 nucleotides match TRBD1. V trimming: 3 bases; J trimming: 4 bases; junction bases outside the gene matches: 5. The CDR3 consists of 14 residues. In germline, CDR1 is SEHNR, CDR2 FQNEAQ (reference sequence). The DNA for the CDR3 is TGTGCCAGCAGCTTGGGACAGGCTGTTTACGAGCAGTACTTC. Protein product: CASSLGQAVYEQYF. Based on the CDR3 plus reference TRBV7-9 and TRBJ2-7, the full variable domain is DTGVSQNPRHKITKRGQNVTFRCDPISEHNRLYWYRQTLGQGPEFLTYFQNEAQLEKSRLLSDRFSAERPKGSFSTLEIQRTEQGDSAMYLCASSLGQAVYEQYFGPGTRLTVT.

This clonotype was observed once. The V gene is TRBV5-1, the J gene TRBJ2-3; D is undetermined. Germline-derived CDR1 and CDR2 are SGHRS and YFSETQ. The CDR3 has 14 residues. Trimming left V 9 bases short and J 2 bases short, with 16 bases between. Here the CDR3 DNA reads TGCGCCAACAGAATAGGAGTAAACACAGATACGCAGTATTTT. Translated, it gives CANRIGVNTDTQYF.

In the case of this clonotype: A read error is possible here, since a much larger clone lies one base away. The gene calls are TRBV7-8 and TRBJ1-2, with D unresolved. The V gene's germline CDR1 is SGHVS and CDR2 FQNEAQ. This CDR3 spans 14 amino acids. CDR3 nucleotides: TGTCCCAGCAGCTTAGACGCCCCTGCTGGAGGCTACACCTTC. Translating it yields CPSSLDAPAGGYTF.